This TCR beta chain was obtained from a study of shared T cell receptors in the human thymus (dated by TCRdb to the early 2020s). Looking at the study overall: The study examined how self-reactive, shared T-cell receptor alpha chains are generated in the human thymus.

The method behind the library was the immunoSEQ multiplex PCR assay. TCRdb obtained this table from immuneACCESS and retained in-frame rearrangements with V and J assigned. These tables miss some clones; where compared with another copy, unresolved V genes account for less than half of the shortfall, and the remainder is unexplained. Across this sample there are over 450,000 clones, with approximately 80% seen only once. Together, the top ten hold around 0.012% of the sample. In its sample, this clone was seen once. It has no known antigen specificity. No qualities accompany the bases; no much larger clone lies one base away. The germline V gene supplies CDR1 LGHNA and CDR2 YSLEER. V lost 4 bases and J lost 1 base, and the count of bases not matched to a germline gene is 15. Including cysteine and phenylalanine, the CDR3 has 18 amino acids. Only CDR3 DNA remains: 54 bases, in frame from the first base.

This sample also belongs to another study, concerning human thymus T cells. As the second study states: Immunologically healthy infants undergoing open corrective cardiac surgery for congenital heart defects in Finland were used as donors. Thymus tissue was obtained as surgical resects removed during corrective cardiac surgery. V and J gene segment usage appeared biased in both thymic and peripheral blood repertoires. The related research reported highly overlapping thymic TCR repertoires among unrelated individuals. The study characterized TCR alpha and beta repertoires from eight infant thymus samples and a few related peripheral blood samples. The infant donors were roughly 6 to 250 days old, and the cohort included several males and two females. After being mechanically released from the tissue, thymocytes were kept at -70 degrees C in pellets of roughly 9.5-32 million cells. A QIAsymphony instrument was used to extract genomic DNA from frozen cell pellets. Using the immunoSEQ multiplex PCR assay, the TCRB and TCRAD loci were amplified from a standardized quantity of quality-controlled genomic DNA. The amplicons spanned the V(D)J region and were long enough to cover the CDR3 and allow V and J genes to be identified. The commercial immunoSEQ service was used to sequence amplicons on an Illumina platform. Primer bias and sequencing errors were corrected using previously described methods, and TCRAD and TCRB definitions followed the IMGT database. immunoSEQ Analyzer 3.0 and VDJTools were used for repertoire analysis, which covered basic statistics, V/J segment usage, diversity estimates, rarefaction and pairwise overlap. Diversity was estimated with Chao1, ChaoE, Efron-Thisted, Shannon and inverse Simpson indices, and also on datasets down-sampled to the smallest sample. Repertoire overlap was assessed by strict matching of CDR3 nucleotide sequence, V gene and J gene, and clustering was done by Jaccard-based multidimensional scaling. On average, approximately 860,000 unique TCRB clonotypes were obtained from thymus samples, compared with 75,000 to 90,000 from blood samples.

This receptor was taken from a boy younger than two with a congenital heart defect. Donor details come from another sample of the same person, matched by shared clones. The sequenced material came from thymocytes. Here the chain combines TRBV4-3 and TRBJ2-5, with 7 bases in between that match TRBD1. The sequenced DNA is TGCGCCAGCAGCCTTAAGGGAACAGGGGAGATGGGCCAAGAGACCCAGTACTTC. Its coded protein is CASSLKGTGEMGQETQYF.